This TCR beta chain was recorded in a study of Graves' ophthalmopathy and Graves' hyperthyroidism (dated by TCRdb to 2017 to 2018). General notes on the study: Peripheral blood was collected before any treatment was given, at the time of initial diagnosis. To explore V-J signatures that distinguish ophthalmopathy from hyperthyroidism, a discovery set of 100 patients was enrolled, made up of 40 to 45 with ophthalmopathy and fewer than 60 with stable hyperthyroidism. In total, 135 blood samples were TCR-sequenced: 43 ophthalmopathy, 75 hyperthyroidism and roughly 17 hyperthyroidism-to-ophthalmopathy patients. In about six hyperthyroidism patients, the T-cell repertoire of thyroid tissue was compared with the T-cell repertoire of blood. An independent validation cohort was composed of fewer than 20 hyperthyroidism patients and around 15 patients who later progressed from hyperthyroidism to ophthalmopathy. Once sampling was done, hyperthyroidism patients were given methimazole at a starting dose of 30 mg daily, while ophthalmopathy patients were given high-dose intravenous methylprednisolone. The approximately 100 discovery patients were divided at random into training and test sets in a 7:3 ratio. The study used signatures of the TCR beta repertoire to tell Graves' ophthalmopathy apart from Graves' hyperthyroidism and to predict which patients would progress to ophthalmopathy.

Concerning this clonotype: Its antigen is unknown. No base quality information exists; no much larger clone differs at one position.

A patient counted as having stable hyperthyroidism if there was no progression to ophthalmopathy within 18 months of follow-up. Hyperthyroidism patients were newly diagnosed, with disease duration under 2 months, and aged 18 to 65 years. Patients were excluded if they had other autoimmune diseases, uncontrolled infections, pregnancy or lactation. Clinical symptoms, serum thyroxine, TRAb, thyroid ultrasound and orbital computed tomography formed the basis of the diagnosis. Using Ficoll-Paque density gradient centrifugation, PBMCs were isolated from 10 ml of fresh peripheral blood. Trizol reagent was used to extract the total RNA, and its quality was then checked on an Agilent 2100 Bioanalyzer. For repertoire sequencing, TCR beta CDR3 regions were amplified from RNA transcripts. HTBI primers and the Qiagen OneStep RT-PCR kit were used in a first-round RT-PCR, which was followed by a second-round multiplex PCR, size selection and purification. Libraries were sequenced on an Illumina HiSeq2000 using paired-end 100 bp reads. The paper's processing steps were these. SOAPnuke was used to process the reads, removing any read that contained adapters or uncalled bases, had a mean Phred below 15, or lacked an exact match to the constant primer or identifier. COPE v1.2.5 was used to merge high-quality paired reads. Each unique nucleotide sequence was defined as a clonotype, and clonotypes were aligned to IMGT TRB V, D and J references with MiTCR v1.1. The analysis was limited to V-J combinations with a frequency above 0.0001, which together covered approximately 99% of repertoires. For each V-J combination, a TCR clonal expansion and chaos score was defined as F50 clonal expansion divided by the chaos observed in the TCRdist matrix. Features were reduced by Welch's t-statistics and random forest to more than 10 V-J combinations, which fed a naive Bayes classifier. Thyroid-blood repertoire similarity was quantified with the Morisita-Horn index. TCRdb took the public reads, trimmed them with fastp at Q25, ran MiXCR for clone calling and kept in-frame beta chains. A single entry per CDR3 protein holds the most common genes and DNA from its merged rows. These V and J calls are TCRdb output, not the study's own analysis. This sample gives about 400,000 distinct CDR3 sequences in total; less than 20% of them show up just once. Roughly 7% of the sample rests with the top ten.

The full study reports these points: In cross-validation, the 13-signature model distinguished ophthalmopathy from stable hyperthyroidism with about 90% sensitivity and over 81% specificity, while in the test set the corresponding values were about 79% and 69%. Sample size was not statistically predetermined, and group allocation was not concealed from the investigators. Most of the expanded thyroid clonotypes with a frequency above 0.001 were also detected in blood, and it was suggested that the thyroid immune response may be reflected by blood repertoires. In validation, the model predicted ophthalmopathy progression with about 71% sensitivity and 72.22% specificity; 12 predicted patients were CT-confirmed with GO in a median of roughly 6.8 months.

Sequencing was performed on peripheral blood. The receptor was derived from a woman aged 18-29 years with stable Graves' hyperthyroidism. Donor details come from another sample of the same person, matched by shared clones.

The nucleotides read TGTGCCAGCAGCAAAACGGGGGTCGCTAACTATGGCTACACCTTC. Protein translation: CASSKTGVANYGYTF. The chain uses TRBV7-9 and TRBJ1-2; a tentative D call is TRBD1 (5 bases match). The CDR3, from cysteine to phenylalanine, totals 15 residues. Solely the CDR3 DNA is kept, with 45 bases framed from the first base. As encoded in the germline V gene (reference sequence), CDR1 is SEHNR while CDR2 is FQNEAQ. The trim is 5 bases for V and 0 bases for J, with a gap of 13 bases between the germline ends.